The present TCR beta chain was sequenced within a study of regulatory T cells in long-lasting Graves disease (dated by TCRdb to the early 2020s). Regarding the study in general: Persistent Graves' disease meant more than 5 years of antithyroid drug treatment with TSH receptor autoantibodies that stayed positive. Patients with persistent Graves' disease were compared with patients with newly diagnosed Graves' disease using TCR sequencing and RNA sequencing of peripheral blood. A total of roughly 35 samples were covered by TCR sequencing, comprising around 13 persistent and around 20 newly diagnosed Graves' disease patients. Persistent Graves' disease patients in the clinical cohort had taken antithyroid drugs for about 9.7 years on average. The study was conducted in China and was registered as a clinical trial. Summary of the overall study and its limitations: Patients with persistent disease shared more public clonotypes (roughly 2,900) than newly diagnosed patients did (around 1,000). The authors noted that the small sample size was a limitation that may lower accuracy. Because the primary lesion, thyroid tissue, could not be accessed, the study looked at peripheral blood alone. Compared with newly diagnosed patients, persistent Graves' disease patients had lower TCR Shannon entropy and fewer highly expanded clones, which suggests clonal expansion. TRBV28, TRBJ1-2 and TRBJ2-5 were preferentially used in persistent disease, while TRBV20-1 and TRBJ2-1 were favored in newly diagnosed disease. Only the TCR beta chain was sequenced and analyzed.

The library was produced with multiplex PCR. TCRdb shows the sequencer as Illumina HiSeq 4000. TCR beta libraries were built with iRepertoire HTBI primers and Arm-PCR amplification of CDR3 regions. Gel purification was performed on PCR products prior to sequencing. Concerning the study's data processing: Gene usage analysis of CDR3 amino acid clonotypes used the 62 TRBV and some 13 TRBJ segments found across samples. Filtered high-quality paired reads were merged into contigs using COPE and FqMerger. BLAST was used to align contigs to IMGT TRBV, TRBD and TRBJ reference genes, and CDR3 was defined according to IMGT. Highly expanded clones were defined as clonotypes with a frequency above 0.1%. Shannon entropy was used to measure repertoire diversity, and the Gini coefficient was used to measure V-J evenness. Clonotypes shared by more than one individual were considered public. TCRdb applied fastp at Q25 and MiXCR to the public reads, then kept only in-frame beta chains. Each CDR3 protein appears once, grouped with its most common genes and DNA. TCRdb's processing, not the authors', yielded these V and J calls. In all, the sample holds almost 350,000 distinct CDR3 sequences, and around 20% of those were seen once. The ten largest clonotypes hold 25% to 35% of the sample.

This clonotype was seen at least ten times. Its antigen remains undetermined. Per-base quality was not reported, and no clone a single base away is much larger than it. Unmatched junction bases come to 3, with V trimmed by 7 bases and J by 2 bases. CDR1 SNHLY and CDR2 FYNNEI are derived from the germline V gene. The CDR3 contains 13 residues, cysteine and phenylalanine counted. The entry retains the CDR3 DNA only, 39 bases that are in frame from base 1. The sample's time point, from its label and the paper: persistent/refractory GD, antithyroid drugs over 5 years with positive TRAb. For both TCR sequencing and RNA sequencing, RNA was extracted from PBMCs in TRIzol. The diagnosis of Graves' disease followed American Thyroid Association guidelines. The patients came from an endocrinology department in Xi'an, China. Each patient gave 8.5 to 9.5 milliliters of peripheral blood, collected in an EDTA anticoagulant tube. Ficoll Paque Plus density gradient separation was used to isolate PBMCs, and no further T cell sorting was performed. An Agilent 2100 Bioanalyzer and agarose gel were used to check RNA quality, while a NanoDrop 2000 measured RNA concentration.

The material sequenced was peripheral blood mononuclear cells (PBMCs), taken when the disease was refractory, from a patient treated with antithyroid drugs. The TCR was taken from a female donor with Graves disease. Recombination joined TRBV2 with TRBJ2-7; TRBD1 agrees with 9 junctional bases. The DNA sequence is TGTGCCAGCACGGGACAGGGTACCTACGAGCAGTACTTC. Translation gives CASTGQGTYEQYF. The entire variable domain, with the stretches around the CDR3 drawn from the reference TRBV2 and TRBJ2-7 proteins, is EPEVTQTPSHQVTQMGQEVILRCVPISNHLYFYWYRQILGQKVEFLVSFYNNEISEKSEIFDDQFSVERPDGSNFTLKIRSTKLEDSAMYFCASTGQGTYEQYFGPGTRLTVT.